The clone carrying this TCR beta chain appeared a single time. This specimen belongs to a study of blood T cell repertoires in COVID-19. The overall study: Samples of COVID-19 (acute and convalescent) were obtained from the United States, Italy and Spain. PBMCs, B-cell-depleted T cells, or T cells were the source of the cDNA or gDNA that made up the material.

Authors' data handling: Scientists estimated how many nucleated cells there were by amplifying reference gene primers. Sequencing was performed with immunoSEQ multiplex PCR; in TCRdb, only in-frame clones are kept and a portion is missing. V and J calls and clone size follow that table, whereas D and trimming were derived from the DNA. The sample records about 74,000 clones, 80% to 90% being singletons. Germline CDR1 is SGHAT and CDR2 is FQNNGV. The length of the CDR3 is 15 residues. The V segment lost 2 bases and the J segment 5 bases; nucleotides outside the gene matches: 6. Specimen: peripheral blood. The rearrangement joins TRBV11-2 to TRBJ2-3; TRBD1 matches 8 bases. This clonotype originated in a woman at least 80 years old with active or convalescent COVID-19. The CDR3 DNA follows: TGTGCCAGCAGCTTACGCGACAGGGGTATAGATACGCAGTATTTT. Its protein product is CASSLRDRGIDTQYF.